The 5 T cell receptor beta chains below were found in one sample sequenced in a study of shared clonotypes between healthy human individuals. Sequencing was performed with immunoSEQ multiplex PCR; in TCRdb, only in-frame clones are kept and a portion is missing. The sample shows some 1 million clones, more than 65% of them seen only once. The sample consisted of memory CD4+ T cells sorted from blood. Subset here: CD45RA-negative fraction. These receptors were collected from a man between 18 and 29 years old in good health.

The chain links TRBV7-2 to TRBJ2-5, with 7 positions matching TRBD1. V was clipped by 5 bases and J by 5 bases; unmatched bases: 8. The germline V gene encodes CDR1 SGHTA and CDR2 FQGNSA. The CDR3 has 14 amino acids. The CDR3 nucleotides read TGTGCCAGCAGCCAGGGACAGCCGGGGGAGACCCAGTACTTC. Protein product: CASSQGQPGETQYF. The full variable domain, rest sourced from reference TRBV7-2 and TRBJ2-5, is GAGVSQSPSNKVTEKGKDVELRCDPISGHTALYWYRQSLGQGLEFLIYFQGNSAPDKSGLPSDRFSAERTGGSVSTLTIQRTQQEDSAVYLCASSQGQPGETQYFGPGTRLLVL.

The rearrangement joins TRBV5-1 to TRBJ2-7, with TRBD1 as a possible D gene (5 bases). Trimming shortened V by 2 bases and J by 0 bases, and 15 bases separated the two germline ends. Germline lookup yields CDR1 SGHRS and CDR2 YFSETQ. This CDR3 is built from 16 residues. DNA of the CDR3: TGCGCCAGCAGCTTCACTCAGGGATCGGGCTCCTACGAGCAGTACTTC. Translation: CASSFTQGSGSYEQYF.

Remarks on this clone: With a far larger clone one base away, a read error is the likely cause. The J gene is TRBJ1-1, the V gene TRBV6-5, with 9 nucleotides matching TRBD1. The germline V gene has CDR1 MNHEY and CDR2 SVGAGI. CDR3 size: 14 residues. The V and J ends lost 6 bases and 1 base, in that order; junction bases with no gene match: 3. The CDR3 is CASRDRGGNTEAFF. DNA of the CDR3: TGTGCCAGCAGGGACAGGGGCGGGAACACTGAAGCTTTCTTT.

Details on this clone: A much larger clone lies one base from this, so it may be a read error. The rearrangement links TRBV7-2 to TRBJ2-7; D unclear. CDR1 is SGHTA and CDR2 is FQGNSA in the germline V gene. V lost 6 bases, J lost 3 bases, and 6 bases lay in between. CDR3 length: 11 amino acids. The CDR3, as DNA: TGTGCCAGCAGTTTAAACTACGAGCAGTACTTC. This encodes CASSLNYEQYF.

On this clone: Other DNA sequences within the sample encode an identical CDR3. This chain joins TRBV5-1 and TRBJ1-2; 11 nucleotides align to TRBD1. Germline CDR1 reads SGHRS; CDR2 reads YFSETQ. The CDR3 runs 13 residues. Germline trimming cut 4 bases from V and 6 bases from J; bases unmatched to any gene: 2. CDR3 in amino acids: CASSLGQGDGYTF. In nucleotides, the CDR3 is TGCGCCAGCAGCCTGGGACAGGGGGATGGCTACACCTTC.